This T cell receptor beta chain was identified during a study of cytomegalovirus exposure and HLA in healthy donors. Findings and limits, study-wide: The study put under 200 TCR beta chains on its list as cytomegalovirus-associated.

Amplification used 60 Vbeta primers and 13 Jbeta primers. TCRdb's table, derived via immunoSEQ multiplex PCR, lists solely in-frame clones and lacks some. The sample yields 150,000 to 200,000 clones, about 59% seen once. Donors had nominal health at sampling but likely had unrecorded immune exposures. Germline V lookup: CDR1 MNHNY, CDR2 SVGAGI (reference sequence). The germline V and J ends were trimmed by 6 bases and 4 bases, with 14 bases remaining between them. This CDR3 contains 14 residues. This clone was seen a few times. The antigen is unknown. Sequencing was carried out using PBMCs. The chain links TRBV6-6 to TRBJ2-3; possible D gene TRBD2, 6 bases. The receptor was isolated from a middle-aged man in good health and CMV-seronegative. This CDR3 reads CASRLRLDSDTQYF. The CDR3 DNA sequence: TGTGCCAGCAGACTTAGACTAGACTCAGATACGCAGTATTTT.